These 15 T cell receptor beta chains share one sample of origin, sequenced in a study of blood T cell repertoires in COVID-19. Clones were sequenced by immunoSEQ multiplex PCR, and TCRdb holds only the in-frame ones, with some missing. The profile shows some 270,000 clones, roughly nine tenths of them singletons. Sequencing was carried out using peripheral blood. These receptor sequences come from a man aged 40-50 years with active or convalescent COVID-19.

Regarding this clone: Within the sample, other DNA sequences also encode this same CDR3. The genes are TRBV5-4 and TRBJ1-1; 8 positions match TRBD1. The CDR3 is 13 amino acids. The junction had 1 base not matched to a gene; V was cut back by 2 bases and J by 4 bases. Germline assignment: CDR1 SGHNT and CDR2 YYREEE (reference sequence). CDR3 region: CASSFTGGTEAFF. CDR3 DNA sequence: TGTGCCAGCAGCTTTACAGGGGGCACTGAAGCTTTCTTT.

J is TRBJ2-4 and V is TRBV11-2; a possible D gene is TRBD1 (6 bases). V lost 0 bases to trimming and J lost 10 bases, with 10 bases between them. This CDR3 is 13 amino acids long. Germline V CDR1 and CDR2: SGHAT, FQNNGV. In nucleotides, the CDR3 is TGTGCCAGCAGCTTAGAACGGGGACAAATTCAGTACTTC. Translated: CASSLERGQIQYF. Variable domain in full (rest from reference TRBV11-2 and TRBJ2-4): EAGVAQSPRYKIIEKRQSVAFWCNPISGHATLYWYQQILGQGPKLLIQFQNNGVVDDSQLPKDRFSAERLKGVDSTLKIQPAKLEDSAVYLCASSLERGQIQYFGAGTRLSVL.

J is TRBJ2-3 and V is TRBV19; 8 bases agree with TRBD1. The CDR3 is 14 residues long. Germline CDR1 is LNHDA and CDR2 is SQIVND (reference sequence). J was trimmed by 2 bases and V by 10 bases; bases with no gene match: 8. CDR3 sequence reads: CATGDRSFTDTQYF. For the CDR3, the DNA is TGTGCCACCGGGGACAGGAGTTTCACAGATACGCAGTATTTT. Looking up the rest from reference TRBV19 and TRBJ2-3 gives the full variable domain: DGGITQSPKYLFRKEGQNVTLSCEQNLNHDAMYWYRQDPGQGLRLIYYSQIVNDFQKGDIAEGYSVSREKKESFPLTVTSAQKNPTAFYLCATGDRSFTDTQYFGPGTRLTVL.

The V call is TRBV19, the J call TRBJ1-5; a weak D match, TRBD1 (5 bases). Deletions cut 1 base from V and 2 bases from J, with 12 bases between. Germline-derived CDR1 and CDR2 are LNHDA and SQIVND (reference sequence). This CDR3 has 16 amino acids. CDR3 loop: CASSIGVGAGNQPQHF. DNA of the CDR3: TGTGCCAGTAGTATAGGAGTAGGGGCCGGCAATCAGCCCCAGCATTTT.

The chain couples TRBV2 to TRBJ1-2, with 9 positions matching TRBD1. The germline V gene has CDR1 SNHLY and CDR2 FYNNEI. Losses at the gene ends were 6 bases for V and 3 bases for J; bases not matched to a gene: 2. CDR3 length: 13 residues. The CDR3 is CASRDRGDYGYTF. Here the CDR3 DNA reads TGTGCCAGCAGGGACAGGGGAGACTATGGCTACACCTTC.

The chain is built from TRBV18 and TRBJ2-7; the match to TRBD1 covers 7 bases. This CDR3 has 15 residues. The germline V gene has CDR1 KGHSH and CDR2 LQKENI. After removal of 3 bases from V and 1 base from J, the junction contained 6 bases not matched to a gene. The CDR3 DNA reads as TGTGCCAGCTCACCGTCGTTACAGGGGTCCTACGAGCAGTACTTC. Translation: CASSPSLQGSYEQYF. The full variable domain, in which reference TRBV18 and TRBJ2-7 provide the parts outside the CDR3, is NAGVMQNPRHLVRRRGQEARLRCSPMKGHSHVYWYRQLPEEGLKFMVYLQKENIIDESGMPKERFSAEFPKEGPSILRIQQVVRGDSAAYFCASSPSLQGSYEQYFGPGTRLTVT.

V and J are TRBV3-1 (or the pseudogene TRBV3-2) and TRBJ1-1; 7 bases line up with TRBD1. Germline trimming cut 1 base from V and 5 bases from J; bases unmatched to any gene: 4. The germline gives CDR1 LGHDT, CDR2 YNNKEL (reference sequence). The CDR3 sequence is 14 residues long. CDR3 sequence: CASSQAGGITEAFF. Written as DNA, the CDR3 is TGTGCCAGCAGCCAAGCAGGGGGTATTACTGAAGCTTTCTTT.

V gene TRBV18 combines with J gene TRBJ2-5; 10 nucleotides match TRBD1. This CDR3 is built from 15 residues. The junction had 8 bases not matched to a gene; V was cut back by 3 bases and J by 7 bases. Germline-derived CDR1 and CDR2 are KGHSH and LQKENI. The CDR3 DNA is TGTGCCAGCTCACCCAAGACAGGGGGCCTCGGGACCCAGTACTTC. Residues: CASSPKTGGLGTQYF.

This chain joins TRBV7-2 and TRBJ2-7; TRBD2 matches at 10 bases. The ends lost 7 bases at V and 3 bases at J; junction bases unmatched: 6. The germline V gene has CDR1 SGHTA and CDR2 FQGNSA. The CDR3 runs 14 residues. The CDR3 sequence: CASTPGLAFYEQYF. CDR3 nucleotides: TGTGCCAGCACCCCGGGACTAGCGTTCTACGAGCAGTACTTC.

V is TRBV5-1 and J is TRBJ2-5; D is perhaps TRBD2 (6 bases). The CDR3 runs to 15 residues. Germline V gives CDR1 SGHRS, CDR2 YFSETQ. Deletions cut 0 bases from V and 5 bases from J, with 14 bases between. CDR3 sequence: CASSLDYGRGETQYF. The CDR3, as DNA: TGCGCCAGCAGCTTGGATTACGGGAGAGGGGAGACCCAGTACTTC.

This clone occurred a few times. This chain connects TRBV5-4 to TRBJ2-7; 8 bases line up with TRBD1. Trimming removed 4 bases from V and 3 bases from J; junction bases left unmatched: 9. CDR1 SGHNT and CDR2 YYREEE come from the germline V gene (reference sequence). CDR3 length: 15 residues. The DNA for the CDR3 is TGTGCCAGCAGCCTGTCGGGACAGGCCCTCTACGAGCAGTACTTC. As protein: CASSLSGQALYEQYF.

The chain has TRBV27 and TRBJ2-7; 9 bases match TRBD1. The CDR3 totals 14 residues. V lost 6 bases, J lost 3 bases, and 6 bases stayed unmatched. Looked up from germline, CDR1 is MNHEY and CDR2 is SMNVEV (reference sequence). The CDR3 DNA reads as TGTGCCAGCAGCGTTGGACAGGGGTTCTACGAGCAGTACTTC. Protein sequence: CASSVGQGFYEQYF.

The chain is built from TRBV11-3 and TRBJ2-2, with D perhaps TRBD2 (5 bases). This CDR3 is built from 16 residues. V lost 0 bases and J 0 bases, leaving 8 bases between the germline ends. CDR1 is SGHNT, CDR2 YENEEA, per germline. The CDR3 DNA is TGTGCCAGCAGCTTAGAGGTGGGAGCGAACACCGGGGAGCTGTTTTTT. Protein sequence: CASSLEVGANTGELFF.

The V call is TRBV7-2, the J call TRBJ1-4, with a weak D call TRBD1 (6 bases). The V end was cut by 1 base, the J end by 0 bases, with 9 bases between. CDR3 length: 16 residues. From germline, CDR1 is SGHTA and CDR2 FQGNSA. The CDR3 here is CASSLVGGATNEKLFF. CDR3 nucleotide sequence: TGTGCCAGCAGCTTAGTAGGGGGAGCAACTAATGAAAAACTGTTTTTT.

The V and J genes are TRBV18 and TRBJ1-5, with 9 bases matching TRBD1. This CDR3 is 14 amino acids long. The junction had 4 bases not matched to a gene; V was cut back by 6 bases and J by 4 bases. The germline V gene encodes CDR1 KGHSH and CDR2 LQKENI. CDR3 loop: CASSLGQGNQPQHF. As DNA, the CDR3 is TGTGCCAGCTCCCTTGGACAGGGGAATCAGCCCCAGCATTTT.